This TCR beta chain is from a study of T cell responses to AZD1222 COVID-19 vaccine. Whole-study findings and limits: Regions left unmutated in variants are reportedly the target of nearly half of spike-specific TCRs. Just a handful of people given AZD1222 tested seropositive at baseline. Only after the peak T cell response were repertoires sampled.

Trimming shortened V by 5 bases and J by 4 bases, and 20 bases separated the two germline ends. In germline, CDR1 is SGHVS, CDR2 FQNEAQ. The CDR3 contains 16 residues. The repertoire was sequenced with immunoSEQ multiplex PCR; TCRdb's copy has only in-frame clones and lacks some. The sample yields roughly 140,000 clones, roughly 92% seen once. Turning to this clone: What it binds is unknown.

The sample consisted of peripheral blood, taken on day 0 of AZD1222 vaccination. The sequence came from an adult in good health. J is TRBJ2-5 and V is TRBV7-8, with a weak D call TRBD1 (6 bases). The CDR3 region is CASSQGRRGVGETQYF. The CDR3 nucleotides read TGTGCCAGCAGCCAAGGGCGCAGGGGTGTTGGAGAGACCCAGTACTTC.